The rows below give T cell receptor beta chains drawn from one sample of a study of blood T cell repertoires in COVID-19. Sequenced by immunoSEQ multiplex PCR; TCRdb stores in-frame clones only, minus some. The sample records about 50,000 clones, 75% to 90% being singletons. Material: peripheral blood. The receptors were gathered from a human donor with active COVID-19. The donor label of this sample is uncertain. CDR3s include the opening cysteine and the closing phenylalanine or tryptophan. D genes are given only for firm matches. Clone size is not always given. Where it is, it says once, few, many or a class for expanded clones.

TRBJ2-1,-,-,TRBV5-8,CASSFRGGAFNEQFF,TGTGCCAGCAGCTTCCGAGGGGGGGCCTTTAATGAGCAGTTCTTC
TRBJ1-6,-,-,TRBV21-1,CASSKKDSPRGPPNSPLHF,TGTGCCAGCAGCAAAAAGGACAGCCCCCGGGGACCCCCTAATTCACCCCTCCACTTT
TRBJ1-5,TRBD1,few,TRBV7-2,CASSLSMTGTGQPQHF,TGTGCCAGCAGCTTATCCATGACAGGGACCGGTCAGCCCCAGCATTTT
TRBJ2-1,-,few,TRBV27,CASSLLGVEFF,TGTGCCAGCAGTTTATTAGGGGTTGAGTTCTTC
TRBJ2-2,-,-,TRBV10-3,CAIRSTGELFF,TGTGCCATCCGTTCCACCGGGGAGCTGTTTTTT
TRBJ1-5,-,-,TRBV18,CASSPGGGVNQPQHF,TGTGCCAGCTCACCCGGAGGGGGGGTGAACCAGCCCCAGCATTTT
TRBJ2-1,TRBD2,-,TRBV28,CASSLPGGTSGFYNEQFF,TGTGCCAGCAGTTTACCTGGCGGGACTAGCGGTTTCTACAATGAGCAGTTCTTC
TRBJ2-7,TRBD2,-,TRBV5-8,CASSLERGEQYF,TGTGCCAGCAGCTTGGAGCGGGGCGAGCAGTACTTC
TRBJ2-5,-,-,TRBV7-2,CASSLSQGPGTQYF,TGTGCCAGCAGCTTAAGCCAAGGTCCGGGGACCCAGTACTTC
TRBJ1-5,TRBD1,-,TRBV7-9,CASSSSWDRGNQPQHF,TGTGCCAGCAGCTCCAGCTGGGACAGGGGTAATCAGCCCCAGCATTTT
TRBJ1-3,TRBD1,-,TRBV7-2,CASSRDRDSGNTIYF,TGTGCCAGCAGCAGAGACAGGGACTCTGGAAACACCATATATTTT
TRBJ2-2,-,few,TRBV7-3,CASSLPTDNTGELFF,TGTGCCAGCAGCTTACCGACAGACAACACCGGGGAGCTGTTTTTT
TRBJ1-1,-,-,TRBV5-6,CASSLAGLRGAFF,TGTGCCAGCAGCTTGGCCGGGTTAAGGGGAGCTTTCTTT
TRBJ1-5,-,-,TRBV6-5,CAGSYSMGGLQPQHF,TGTGCCGGCAGTTACTCGATGGGGGGACTTCAGCCCCAGCATTTT
TRBJ2-2,TRBD1,-,TRBV5-1,CASSSWTGDTTGELFF,TGCGCCAGCAGCTCCTGGACAGGGGACACCACCGGGGAGCTGTTTTTT
TRBJ2-7,-,-,TRBV7-6,CASSPLTGRSYEQYF,TGTGCCAGCAGCCCCTTGACAGGACGCTCCTACGAGCAGTACTTC
TRBJ2-5,TRBD1,-,TRBV6-2/TRBV6-3,CASSFGQGGETQYF,TGTGCCAGCAGTTTCGGACAGGGGGGGGAGACCCAGTACTTC
TRBJ2-3,TRBD2,-,TRBV29-1,CSVVKTGLARSTDTQYF,TGCAGCGTTGTAAAGACGGGACTAGCGAGAAGCACAGATACGCAGTATTTT
TRBJ1-5,TRBD1,once,TRBV30,CAWSLDRGRHQPQHF,TGTGCCTGGAGTTTGGACAGGGGAAGGCATCAGCCCCAGCATTTT
TRBJ1-1,TRBD1,-,TRBV5-1,CASSPRTGAYTEAFF,TGCGCCAGCAGCCCCCGGACAGGGGCCTACACTGAAGCTTTCTTT
TRBJ1-5,-,-,TRBV30,CAWSKGDYSNQPQHF,TGTGCCTGGAGTAAGGGAGACTATAGCAATCAGCCCCAGCATTTT
TRBJ2-7,TRBD2,-,TRBV6-2/TRBV6-3,CASSSAGGSHEQYF,TGTGCCAGCAGTTCGGCGGGAGGATCCCACGAGCAGTACTTC
TRBJ2-7,-,once,TRBV21-1,CASSKLLGGNSYEQYF,TGTGCCAGCAGCAAGCTTCTAGGAGGGAACTCCTACGAGCAGTACTTC
TRBJ1-4,TRBD1,-,TRBV5-1,CASSMGQGRALNEKLFF,TGCGCCAGCAGCATGGGACAGGGAAGGGCCCTGAATGAAAAACTGTTTTTT
TRBJ2-5,-,-,TRBV19,CASSQAGETQYF,TGTGCCAGTAGCCAGGCAGGGGAGACCCAGTACTTC
TRBJ2-1,TRBD2,-,TRBV25-1,CASSEWQAGYNEQFF,TGTGCCAGCAGTGAATGGCAAGCGGGGTACAATGAGCAGTTCTTC
TRBJ2-5,-,-,TRBV2,CASSDGRLGTQYF,TGTGCCAGCAGTGATGGGCGATTGGGGACCCAGTACTTC
TRBJ2-1,TRBD2,-,TRBV11-2,CASSLGTSGRENEQFF,TGTGCCAGCAGCTTAGGTACCAGCGGGAGGGAAAACGAGCAGTTCTTC
TRBJ1-2,-,few,TRBV5-1,CASSNRTEGYGYTF,TGCGCCAGCAGCAACCGGACAGAAGGCTATGGCTACACCTTC
TRBJ1-1,-,-,TRBV2,CASSASIQGTEAFF,TGTGCCAGCAGTGCCTCGATCCAGGGGACTGAAGCTTTCTTT
TRBJ2-1,TRBD2,-,TRBV11-3,CASSSSRGTSGGVLNNEQFF,TGTGCCAGCAGCTCCTCCCGAGGGACTAGCGGGGGGGTTCTCAACAATGAGCAGTTCTTC
TRBJ2-1,TRBD2,-,TRBV13,CASSTRTSGDEQFF,TGTGCCAGCAGCACCAGGACTAGCGGGGATGAGCAGTTCTTC
TRBJ2-1,TRBD2,medium-sized,TRBV19,CASSPINSGMDEQFF,TGTGCCAGTAGTCCCATTAATAGCGGGATGGACGAGCAGTTCTTC
TRBJ1-6,-,-,TRBV6-4,CASTTGQGSYNSPLHF,TGTGCCAGCACTACGGGTCAGGGCTCCTATAATTCACCCCTCCACTTT
TRBJ1-4,TRBD1,-,TRBV3-1/TRBV3-2,CASSQESRGTGGASEKLFF,TGTGCCAGCAGCCAAGAATCAAGGGGGACAGGGGGCGCGAGTGAAAAACTGTTTTTT
TRBJ1-1,-,-,TRBV5-1,CASSLGGGRFLPNTEAFF,TGCGCCAGCAGCTTGGGGGGAGGTAGGTTCTTGCCTAACACTGAAGCTTTCTTT
TRBJ1-2,-,-,TRBV29-1,CSVAESTASRGYTF,TGCAGCGTAGCCGAGTCGACGGCATCCAGGGGCTACACCTTC
TRBJ2-7,TRBD1,-,TRBV6-1,CASSEAQGAPYEQYF,TGTGCCAGCAGTGAAGCGCAGGGGGCCCCCTACGAGCAGTACTTC
TRBJ2-1,TRBD1,-,TRBV7-2,CASSFDRGSYNEQFF,TGTGCCAGCAGCTTCGACAGGGGGTCCTACAATGAGCAGTTCTTC
TRBJ1-1,-,-,TRBV30,CAWAEGTEAFF,TGTGCCTGGGCAGAGGGCACTGAAGCTTTCTTT
TRBJ1-3,-,-,TRBV4-1,CASSQVDRPGNTIYF,TGCGCCAGCAGCCAAGTAGACAGACCTGGAAACACCATATATTTT
TRBJ2-7,TRBD1,-,TRBV5-4,CASSIGTGHEQYF,TGTGCCAGCAGCATAGGGACAGGCCACGAGCAGTACTTC
TRBJ2-5,-,-,TRBV11-2,CASSRRSRGQETQYF,TGTGCCAGCAGCAGAAGGAGCAGGGGCCAAGAGACCCAGTACTTC
TRBJ1-4,-,-,TRBV19,CASSPATNEKLFF,TGTGCCAGTTCGCCAGCAACTAATGAAAAACTGTTTTTT
TRBJ2-5,TRBD2,-,TRBV7-6,CASSRTSGKETQYF,TGTGCCAGCAGCCGGACTAGCGGGAAAGAGACCCAGTACTTC
TRBJ2-3,-,-,TRBV9,CASSARAGTDTQYF,TGTGCCAGCAGCGCCAGGGCGGGCACAGATACGCAGTATTTT
TRBJ1-1,TRBD1,few,TRBV5-1,CASSLQGATEAFF,TGCGCCAGCAGCCTCCAGGGGGCCACTGAAGCTTTCTTT
TRBJ1-6,-,-,TRBV19,CASSMAGLWSPLHF,TGTGCCAGTAGTATGGCGGGATTATGGTCACCCCTCCACTTT
TRBJ2-1,TRBD2,-,TRBV6-5,CASRGGTSSYNEQFF,TGTGCCAGCCGGGGGGGCACTAGCTCCTACAATGAGCAGTTCTTC
TRBJ1-5,-,once,TRBV6-6,CASSHSTGHGNQPQHF,TGTGCCAGCAGCCACAGCACTGGTCATGGCAATCAGCCCCAGCATTTT
TRBJ1-2,TRBD1,-,TRBV11-2,CASRQGYYGYTF,TGTGCCAGTCGACAGGGCTACTATGGCTACACCTTC
TRBJ2-7,TRBD2,once,TRBV9,CASSPNLAGYEQYF,TGTGCCAGCAGCCCCAACCTAGCGGGGTACGAGCAGTACTTC
TRBJ1-3,-,-,TRBV2,CASSAEAARSSGNTIYF,TGTGCCAGCAGTGCTGAGGCAGCCCGAAGCTCTGGAAACACCATATATTTT
TRBJ1-1,-,-,TRBV6-5,CAARGGGTEAFF,TGTGCCGCCCGGGGGGGAGGCACTGAAGCTTTCTTT
TRBJ1-1,-,-,TRBV3-1/TRBV3-2,CASSSISGGYTEAFF,TGTGCCAGCAGCAGCATTTCGGGGGGCTATACTGAAGCTTTCTTT
TRBJ2-4,-,-,TRBV9,CASSVSTAKNIQYF,TGTGCCAGCAGCGTATCTACGGCCAAAAACATTCAGTACTTC
TRBJ1-4,-,-,TRBV5-1,CASTQQGSSNEKLFF,TGCGCCAGCACTCAGCAGGGGTCGTCTAATGAAAAACTGTTTTTT